These 9 T cell receptor beta chains came from one sample sequenced in a study of response to subunit inactivated influenza vaccine. TCRdb called the RT-PCR reads again in MiXCR, with one record for every CDR3 protein. The repertoire holds about 610,000 distinct CDR3 sequences, with 14% as singletons. Source: PBMCs from blood, taken approximately 12 days after vaccination. Receptor source: a man aged 50 to 59 who received an inactivated influenza vaccine.

The sample holds many counts of this clonotype. The chain links TRBV15 to TRBJ2-5; D gene ambiguous. CDR3 length: 15 residues. Looked up from germline, CDR1 is LNHNV and CDR2 is YYDKDF (reference sequence). V was trimmed by 0 bases and J by 5 bases, leaving 13 bases between them. The CDR3 coding sequence is TGTGCCACCAGCAGAGACTACTCGGTAGGGGAGACCCAGTACTTC. Protein sequence: CATSRDYSVGETQYF.

This clonotype was observed many times. The gene calls are TRBV28 and TRBJ1-5; 7 nucleotides match TRBD1. This CDR3 is built from 14 residues. V lost 6 bases, J lost 4 bases, and 6 bases stayed unmatched. Germline V gene lookup returns CDR1 MDHEN and CDR2 SYDVKM. This chain's CDR3 is CASRADRYNQPQHF. For the CDR3, the DNA is TGTGCCAGCAGGGCGGACAGGTATAATCAGCCCCAGCATTTT.

The V and J genes are TRBV19 and TRBJ1-5; D uncertain. CDR3 length equals 14 residues. V gave up 3 bases and J gave up 0 bases, with 6 bases separating them. Germline values: CDR1 LNHDA, CDR2 SQIVND (reference sequence). The CDR3 loop reads CASSIWGSNQPQHF. The CDR3 region has the DNA TGTGCCAGTAGTATTTGGGGTAGCAATCAGCCCCAGCATTTT. Variable domain in full (rest from reference TRBV19 and TRBJ1-5): DGGITQSPKYLFRKEGQNVTLSCEQNLNHDAMYWYRQDPGQGLRLIYYSQIVNDFQKGDIAEGYSVSREKKESFPLTVTSAQKNPTAFYLCASSIWGSNQPQHFGDGTRLSIL.

This clonotype appeared many times. This chain links TRBV5-1 with TRBJ1-1; 10 bases agree with TRBD1. Germline trimming cut 4 bases from V and 6 bases from J; bases unmatched to any gene: 6. Germline loops: CDR1 SGHRS, CDR2 YFSETQ. The length of the CDR3 is 14 residues. In DNA form, the CDR3 reads TGCGCCAGCAGCGGGGGACAGGGGCACGCTGAAGCTTTCTTT. Its translation: CASSGGQGHAEAFF.

This clonotype was seen only a few times. This rearrangement joins TRBV24-1 to TRBJ2-3; TRBD2 is a possible D gene (5 bases). The V gene lost 0 bases and the J gene lost 0 bases, with 9 bases spanning the gap. CDR1 is KGHDR and CDR2 is SFDVKD in the germline V gene. The CDR3 is 16 amino acids. CDR3 DNA sequence: TGTGCCACCAGTGATTTGCCGGGATTTAGCACAGATACGCAGTATTTT. The encoded protein is CATSDLPGFSTDTQYF.

This clonotype was observed a few times. The V and J genes are TRBV12-2 and TRBJ2-3; the table's D call of TRBD2 was not tested on the DNA. TRBV12-2 is designated a pseudogene. This CDR3 has 16 residues. CDR3 loop: CASRLAGAGGTDTQYF. CDR3 in DNA: TGTGCAAGTCGCTTAGCGGGAGCGGGGGGGACAGATACGCAGTATTTT.

This clonotype has a handful of counts. This CDR3 reads CASRDSASGNTIYF. In nucleotides, the CDR3 is TGTGCCAGCAGGGACAGCGCCTCTGGAAACACCATATATTTT. This sequence joins TRBV6-1 and TRBJ1-3, with D tentatively TRBD1 (6 bases). Trimming removed 6 bases at V and 0 bases at J, with 9 bases between. The CDR3 covers 14 residues. Germline CDR1 MNHNS, CDR2 SASEGT.

This clonotype was detected ten times or more. CDR3 in DNA: TGCGCCAGCAGCTTGGAAGGAGCTCTGAATTCACCCCTCCACTTT. Its protein product is CASSLEGALNSPLHF. This chain links TRBV5-1 with TRBJ1-6; no firm D call. V was trimmed by 0 bases and J by 7 bases, leaving 11 bases between them. This CDR3 has 15 amino acids. The germline V gene encodes CDR1 SGHRS and CDR2 YFSETQ.

The gene calls are TRBV20-1 and TRBJ2-3; D unresolved. The ends were cut back, 1 base at V and 7 bases at J, with 15 bases in the middle. The germline CDR1 and CDR2 sequences are DFQATT and SNEGSKA (reference sequence). This CDR3 spans 14 amino acids. The DNA of the CDR3 is TGCAGTGCTAGAGGCTCCTCGTCTTTGTATACGCAGTATTTT. Its translation: CSARGSSSLYTQYF.